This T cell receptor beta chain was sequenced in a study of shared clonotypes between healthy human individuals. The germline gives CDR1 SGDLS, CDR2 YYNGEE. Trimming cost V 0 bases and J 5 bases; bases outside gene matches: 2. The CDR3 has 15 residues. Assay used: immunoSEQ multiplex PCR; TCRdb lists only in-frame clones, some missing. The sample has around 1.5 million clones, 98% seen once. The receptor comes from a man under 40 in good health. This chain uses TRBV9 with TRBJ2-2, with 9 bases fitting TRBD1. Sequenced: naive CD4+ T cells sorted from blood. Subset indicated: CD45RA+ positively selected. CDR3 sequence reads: CASSVDGTGTGELFF. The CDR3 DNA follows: TGTGCCAGCAGCGTAGATGGGACAGGGACCGGGGAGCTGTTTTTT. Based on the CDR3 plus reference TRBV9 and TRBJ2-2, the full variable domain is DSGVTQTPKHLITATGQRVTLRCSPRSGDLSVYWYQQSLDQGLQFLIQYYNGEERAKGNILERFSAQQFPDLHSELNLSSLELGDSALYFCASSVDGTGTGELFFGEGSRLTVL.